The 26 T cell receptor beta chains reported below all come from one sample, sequenced in a study of T cells in women clearing cervical HPV infection. Sequenced by immunoSEQ multiplex PCR; TCRdb stores in-frame clones only, minus some. The sample holds some 30,000 clones. Sequenced sample: blood buffy coat. The receptors were sampled from a woman aged 18 to 69 with a cervical HPV16 infection that either progressed to CIN3+ or cleared (not recorded which).

Note on this clone: The DNA ends 3 residues before the CDR3 does, and the rest of the CDR3 is filled in from the germline J gene. V and J are TRBV7-2 and TRBJ2-7; D may be TRBD1 (6 bases). Germline V gene lookup returns CDR1 SGHTA and CDR2 FQGNSA. CDR3 size: 11 residues. Trimming removed 6 bases at V and 4 bases at J, with 7 bases between. CDR3 DNA (partial): TGTGCCAGCAGAGGACAGTACGAG. This codes for CASRGQYE. The entire CDR3 protein is CASRGQYEQYF.

On this clone: With the read ending 3 residues before the CDR3 end, the germline J gene is used to fill in that end. This chain links TRBV2 with TRBJ1-6; D possibly corresponds to TRBD1 (6 bases). V was shortened by 4 bases and J by 8 bases, with 9 bases between the two germline ends. CDR3 length: 13 amino acids. CDR1 SNHLY and CDR2 FYNNEI come from the germline V gene. The covered CDR3 bases are TGTGCCAGCAGTGTCAGGGGAGATTCACCC. Its protein is CASSVRGDSP. The CDR3 reads in full as CASSVRGDSPLHF.

Worth noting for this clone: The CDR3 is cut off 3 residues early in the read; its end comes from the germline J gene. The rearrangement joins TRBV18 to TRBJ1-1; TRBD1 matches 8 bases. Per the germline V gene, CDR1 is KGHSH and CDR2 is LQKENI. The CDR3 sequence is 17 residues long. Trimming at V came to 6 bases and at J to 1 base, leaving 13 bases not matched to a gene. CDR3 protein: CASSSDRGSRWNTEAFF. The sequenced part of the CDR3 DNA is TGTGCCAGCTCCTCCGACAGGGGCTCCAGGTGGAACACTGAA. Full variable domain (outside the CDR3, taken from reference TRBV18 and TRBJ1-1): NAGVMQNPRHLVRRRGQEARLRCSPMKGHSHVYWYRQLPEEGLKFMVYLQKENIIDESGMPKERFSAEFPKEGPSILRIQQVVRGDSAAYFCASSSDRGSRWNTEAFFGQGTRLTVV.

Of note for this clone: The sequenced fragment ends 3 residues before the CDR3 boundary, so the rest is inferred from the germline J gene. This sequence joins TRBV2 and TRBJ2-2; 10 bases fit TRBD2. The V gene's germline CDR1 is SNHLY and CDR2 FYNNEI. The V segment lost 8 bases and the J segment 7 bases; nucleotides outside the gene matches: 10. The CDR3 has 15 amino acids. Partial CDR3 DNA: TGTGCCAGCCAGCAGCGGGGGGGCTCGGGCGGGGAG. As protein: CASQQRGGSGGE. In full, the CDR3 reads CASQQRGGSGGELFF.

Concerning this clone: The CDR3 is cut off 3 residues early in the read; its end comes from the germline J gene. The genes are TRBV7-8 and TRBJ2-1, with 8 bases fitting TRBD1. The germline V gene encodes CDR1 SGHVS and CDR2 FQNEAQ. This CDR3 has 16 residues. V shed 6 bases, J shed 5 bases, and the junction held 12 bases outside the gene matches. The sequenced CDR3 bases are TGTGCCAGCAGACCAAACAGGGGGGCCTTGGACAATGAG. Its protein is CASRPNRGALDNE. The CDR3 in full is CASRPNRGALDNEQFF.

With regard to this clone: The sequence runs out 3 residues before the end of the CDR3; the remainder is reconstructed from the germline J gene. V usage is TRBV10-2 and J usage is TRBJ2-2; D unclear. Trimming left V 3 bases short and J 4 bases short, with 6 bases between. This CDR3 comprises 13 residues. Per the germline V gene, CDR1 is WSHSY and CDR2 is SAAADI. The covered CDR3 bases are TGCGCCAGCAGTGAACAGAGCACCGGGGAG. This translates into CASSEQSTGE. The full CDR3 is CASSEQSTGELFF.

A remark on this clone: The read ends 3 residues shy of where the CDR3 ends; the end is completed using the germline J gene. The chain combines TRBV19 with TRBJ2-2, with unresolved D. Germline CDR1 is LNHDA and CDR2 is SQIVND (reference sequence). The CDR3 runs to 11 residues. The sequenced CDR3 bases are TGTGCCAGTAGTATATCCCACTCG. Protein: CASSISHS. The full CDR3 reads CASSISHSLFF.

Worth noting for this clone: The DNA ends 3 residues before the CDR3 does, and the rest of the CDR3 is filled in from the germline J gene. The rearrangement joins TRBV6-2 or TRBV6-3 to TRBJ1-2; 8 nucleotides line up with TRBD1. The CDR3 covers 13 residues. V trimming: 2 bases; J trimming: 6 bases; junction bases outside the gene matches: 2. Germline CDR1 reads MNHEY; CDR2 reads SVGEGT. Partial CDR3 DNA: TGTGCCAGCAGTTACGACAGGGGACATGGC. Its protein product is CASSYDRGHG. The CDR3 in full is CASSYDRGHGYTF.

Note on this clone: The CDR3 extends 3 residues past the end of the read, so its final part is completed from the germline J gene. The J gene is TRBJ2-3, the V gene TRBV2; weak D call: TRBD1 (6 bases). This CDR3 spans 16 amino acids. CDR1 is SNHLY and CDR2 is FYNNEI in the germline V gene. This CDR3 is CASSDRTGSSNQPQYF. The CDR3 DNA, read in part, is TGTGCCAGCAGTGACAGAACAGGGTCTAGCAATCAGCCG.

The CDR3 sequence: CSVMLGGGVSGYTF. The sequenced part of the CDR3 DNA is TGCAGTGTCATGCTAGGGGGGGGTGTGAGTGGC. The V and J genes are TRBV20-1 and TRBJ1-2, with a possible D match to TRBD1 (6 bases). Sequencing ends 3 residues short of the CDR3 end; the germline J gene provides the rest. The V end lost 7 bases, the J end lost 7 bases, and 22 bases lay between the germline ends. From germline, CDR1 is DFQATT and CDR2 SNEGSKA (reference sequence). CDR3 length: 14 amino acids.

As to this clone: The DNA ends 3 residues before the CDR3 does, and the rest of the CDR3 is filled in from the germline J gene. The gene calls are TRBV19 and TRBJ2-2; 8 bases fit TRBD1. The CDR3 is 15 residues long. Germline V gives CDR1 LNHDA, CDR2 SQIVND (reference sequence). CDR3 bases read: TGTGCCAGTAGCGACCAGGGGGCTGGGGCCAACGTG. Residues: CASSDQGAGANV. The entire CDR3 sequence reads CASSDQGAGANVLFF.

Of note for this clone: The read stops 3 residues short of the end of the CDR3; the missing end is completed from the germline J gene. This chain joins TRBV19 and TRBJ2-3, with D perhaps given as TRBD1 or TRBD2 (5 bases each). This CDR3 has 15 amino acids. CDR1 and CDR2 (germline): LNHDA, SQIVND (reference sequence). The CDR3 loop is CASSISGSEGETQYF. Partial CDR3 DNA: TGTGCCAGTAGTATAAGTGGGTCCGAAGGGGAGACG.

CDR3 residues: CASSLETGLSKNIQYF. The covered CDR3 bases are TGTGCCAGCAGTTTAGAAACAGGGCTGTCCAAAAACATT. The V gene is TRBV27, the J gene TRBJ2-4; D perhaps matches TRBD1 (6 bases). The read ends 3 residues early relative to the CDR3; the germline J gene fills the gap. Germline V gene data show CDR1 as MNHEY and CDR2 as SMNVEV (reference sequence). The ends were cut back, 2 bases at V and 2 bases at J, with 13 bases in the middle. The CDR3 is 16 amino acids.

On this clone itself: The CDR3 end is not reached by the read, which stops 3 residues before it; the germline J gene fills it in. V usage is TRBV6-2 or TRBV6-3 and J usage is TRBJ1-2; possibly TRBD1 for D (5 bases). The CDR3 runs 15 residues. The V gene's germline CDR1 is MNHEY and CDR2 SVGEGT. CDR3 protein: CASTFKGILTDTYTF. CDR3 DNA, as far as it was read: TGTGCCAGCACATTCAAGGGGATCTTGACAGATACC.

About this clone: The read ends 3 residues before the CDR3 terminus; that terminus is restored from the germline J gene. The V and J genes are TRBV7-2 and TRBJ2-5; a possible D gene is TRBD1 (8 bases). The CDR3 is 15 amino acids. The V gene lost 5 bases and the J gene lost 5 bases, with 18 bases spanning the gap. Germline assignment: CDR1 SGHTA and CDR2 FQGNSA. The CDR3 region is CASSPRTGRGETQYF. Incomplete CDR3 DNA: TGTGCCAGCAGCCCCCGGACAGGGAGGGGGGAGACC.

In terms of frequency, this clone is medium-sized. The read falls 3 residues short of the CDR3 end, and the missing part is taken from the germline J gene. The chain uses TRBV6-1 and TRBJ2-1; 7 bases line up with TRBD1. The CDR3 contains 15 residues. Germline-derived CDR1 and CDR2 are MNHNS and SASEGT. Unmatched junction bases numbered 11, after V lost 4 bases and J lost 8 bases. The CDR3 loop reads CASSAKTGTDYEQFF. The part of the CDR3 DNA that was read is TGTGCCAGCAGTGCTAAAACCGGGACAGATTATGAG.

Worth noting for this clone: The sequenced fragment ends 3 residues before the CDR3 boundary, so the rest is inferred from the germline J gene. This chain links TRBV29-1 with TRBJ2-7, with D possibly being TRBD1 (6 bases). Germline lookup yields CDR1 SQVTM and CDR2 ANQGSEA. The CDR3 consists of 14 residues. Trimming cost V 7 bases and J 0 bases, with 16 bases left between them. The CDR3 is CSALSGDNSYEQYF. CDR3 DNA, as far as it was read: TGCAGCGCCCTAAGTGGGGACAACTCCTACGAG.

Concerning this clone: The CDR3 is cut off 3 residues early in the read; its end comes from the germline J gene. This chain joins TRBV2 and TRBJ2-7; 10 positions match TRBD2. V trimming: 4 bases; J trimming: 0 bases; junction bases outside the gene matches: 3. CDR1 and CDR2 from the germline V gene are SNHLY and FYNNEI. CDR3 size: 15 residues. The CDR3 protein is CASSVSGGASYEQYF. Partial CDR3 DNA: TGTGCCAGCAGTGTGAGCGGGGGGGCCTCCTACGAG.

As regards this clone: The read is 3 residues too short to cover the CDR3 end, so that end is filled in from the germline J gene. The V and J genes are TRBV5-4 and TRBJ2-5, with D uncertain. V lost 0 bases and J lost 7, with 10 bases in between. CDR1 is SGHNT and CDR2 is YYREEE in the germline V gene (reference sequence). This CDR3 has 13 amino acids. CDR3 in amino acids: CASSLVLDGTQYF. CDR3 bases read: TGTGCCAGCAGCTTGGTGCTAGATGGGACC.

CDR3 amino acids: CSGLQPNTEAFF. The DNA read from the CDR3 is TGCAGTGGGTTACAACCGAACACTGAA. V is TRBV20-1 and J is TRBJ1-1; no definite D call. The missing CDR3 end, 3 residues past where the read stops, is filled in from the germline J gene. Trimming removed 7 bases at V and 1 base at J, with 10 bases between. Germline CDR1 is DFQATT and CDR2 is SNEGSKA (reference sequence). The CDR3 extends over 12 amino acids.

With regard to this clone: The CDR3 extends 3 residues past the end of the read, so its final part is completed from the germline J gene. V gene TRBV18 combines with J gene TRBJ1-2; 8 positions match TRBD1. Per the germline V gene, CDR1 is KGHSH and CDR2 is LQKENI. The ends lost 4 bases at V and 7 bases at J; junction bases unmatched: 8. CDR3 size: 14 residues. The CDR3 sequence is CASSRGDRSSGYTF. The DNA read from the CDR3 is TGTGCCAGCTCACGGGGGGACAGGTCCTCTGGC.

Worth noting for this clone: The read stops 3 residues short of the end of the CDR3; the missing end is completed from the germline J gene. This chain links TRBV18 with TRBJ1-6, with D hard to call. CDR1 is KGHSH and CDR2 is LQKENI in the germline V gene. The CDR3 spans 14 residues. The V gene lost 4 bases and the J gene lost 5 bases, with 9 bases spanning the gap. Partial CDR3 DNA: TGTGCCAGCTCACTCGGGGATAATAATTCACCC. Translated: CASSLGDNNSP. The CDR3, in full, reads CASSLGDNNSPLHF.

With regard to this clone: Read coverage stops 3 residues before the CDR3 terminus; the germline J gene supplies the remainder. The genes are TRBV2 and TRBJ2-3; D not certain. Per the germline V gene, CDR1 is SNHLY and CDR2 is FYNNEI. Trimming stripped 3 bases from V and 2 bases from J, with 12 bases between. This CDR3 is built from 15 residues. CDR3 residues: CASSEARQYTDTQYF. Partial CDR3 DNA: TGTGCCAGCAGTGAGGCCCGCCAATACACAGATACG. Drawing the rest from reference TRBV2 and TRBJ2-3, the complete variable domain is EPEVTQTPSHQVTQMGQEVILRCVPISNHLYFYWYRQILGQKVEFLVSFYNNEISEKSEIFDDQFSVERPDGSNFTLKIRSTKLEDSAMYFCASSEARQYTDTQYFGPGTRLTVL.

As concerns this clone: At one boundary the junction diverges from the germline segment, which might be a read error. Read sequence stops 3 residues before the CDR3 end, and the germline J gene provides the missing end. The chain is built from TRBV4-2 and TRBJ1-4; D gene unclear. CDR3 length: 15 amino acids. The germline CDR1 and CDR2 sequences are LGHNA and YNFKEQ. The sequenced part of the CDR3 DNA is TGCGCCAGCAGCCAAGAATGGTCGGGGTACGAAAAA. This codes for CASSQEWSGYEK. The whole CDR3 reads CASSQEWSGYEKLFF.

A remark on this clone: Read coverage stops 3 residues before the CDR3 terminus; the germline J gene supplies the remainder. The V gene is TRBV30, the J gene TRBJ1-1; 9 bases are a match to TRBD1. Germline V lookup: CDR1 GTSNPN, CDR2 SVGIG (reference sequence). CDR3 length: 13 residues. With V trimmed by 5 bases and J by 6 bases, 7 bases remained unmatched. The CDR3 spells CAWRGDRVSEAFF. Partial CDR3 DNA: TGTGCCTGGCGCGGGGACAGGGTCTCTGAA.

Points on this clone: The read terminates 3 residues ahead of where the CDR3 ends, so the germline J gene completes it. The V and J genes are TRBV7-7 and TRBJ2-3, with 11 bases that match TRBD2. CDR1 is SSHAT and CDR2 is FNYEAQ in the germline V gene (reference sequence). The CDR3 is 16 amino acids. Trimming removed 1 base from V and 5 bases from J; junction bases left unmatched: 5. The CDR3 region is CASSLGASGGQDTQYF. The DNA read from the CDR3 is TGTGCCAGCAGCTTAGGGGCTAGCGGGGGGCAAGATACG.